This T cell receptor beta chain is drawn from a study of vaccination effects on CD4 cells after COVID-19. Turning to the study itself: Post-vaccine specimens arrived a median 72 days past the second dose.

Method: immunoSEQ multiplex PCR; TCRdb's copy keeps in-frame clones and lacks some. The repertoire holds tens of thousands of clones, with over 60% as singletons. With respect to this clone: Its antigen is undetermined.

CDR3 length: 15 amino acids. CDR1 is MNHEY, CDR2 SVGAGI, per germline. Trimming stripped 6 bases from V and 7 bases from J, with 19 bases between. The study, taken as a whole, reports: Clones that were induced by infection or by vaccine showed marked contraction late after vaccination.

Culture proceeded for nine to ten days, and CD4+ T cells were then isolated. Sometime from March through December 2020, the person acquired a SARS-CoV-2 infection that PCR confirmed. Participants were given two doses of BNT162b2 or mRNA-1273 vaccine. Half of the medium was exchanged for IL-2 medium on both days 3 and 7. The sequence was collected from a human donor who had a prior SARS-CoV-2 infection. Specimen: CD4+ T cells from PBMCs cultured without peptide, collected after COVID-19 vaccination. The chain joins TRBV6-5 to TRBJ2-1; D is perhaps TRBD1 or TRBD2 (6 bases each). This chain's CDR3 is CASSSRGRARNEQFF. The CDR3, as DNA: TGTGCCAGCAGCTCCCGGGGGCGAGCGAGGAATGAGCAGTTCTTC.